These 18 T cell receptor beta chains were all obtained from the same sample, sequenced in a study of OX40 agonist ivuxolimab in advanced cancers. Assay used: immunoSEQ multiplex PCR; TCRdb lists only in-frame clones, some missing. Among 73,000 or so clones, about 81% were seen once, and the ten largest hold 2% to 2.5%. Sequenced here: CD4+ or CD8+ T cells sorted from blood, sampled in a trial of the OX40 agonist ivuxolimab. Receptors originate from an adult with an advanced solid tumor such as melanoma, head and neck, liver or kidney cancer.

The chain links TRBV12-5 to TRBJ1-1, with 9 bases fitting TRBD1. V was pared by 7 bases and J by 7 bases, with 7 bases of the junction left unmatched. Germline V gene sequence: CDR1 LGHNT, CDR2 FRNRAP. The CDR3 loop spans 13 amino acids. For the CDR3, the DNA is TGTGCTAGTGAGGGGACAGGGTTTGGTGAAGCTTTCTTT. This translates into CASEGTGFGEAFF.

This chain links TRBV6-6 with TRBJ2-7; TRBD2 agrees at 7 bases. This CDR3 is built from 14 residues. The V gene end was trimmed by 4 bases and the J gene end by 4 bases; junction bases not matched to a gene: 7. Per germline, CDR1 MNHNY and CDR2 SVGAGI (reference sequence). CDR3 bases: TGTGCCAGCAGTTCCGGGAGGACCGTATACGAGCAGTACTTC. Its protein is CASSSGRTVYEQYF.

The chain joins TRBV4-3 to TRBJ2-7; no reliable D call. In germline, CDR1 is LGHNA, CDR2 YSLEER. This CDR3 is 13 amino acids long. V lost 0 bases and J 4 bases, leaving 7 bases between the germline ends. The CDR3 protein is CASSQDLYYEQYF. In DNA form, the CDR3 reads TGCGCCAGCAGCCAAGATTTATATTACGAGCAGTACTTC.

This clone was detected a few times. This chain connects TRBV5-1 to TRBJ2-1; the D gene is possibly TRBD1 (5 bases). Per germline, CDR1 SGHRS and CDR2 YFSETQ. CDR3 length: 13 amino acids. V was clipped by 0 bases and J by 6 bases, with 7 bases between them. As DNA, the CDR3 is TGCGCCAGCAGCTTGGGACAGCGCAATGAGCAGTTCTTC. Translation gives CASSLGQRNEQFF.

The chain combines TRBV7-9 with TRBJ2-3, with unresolved D. The CDR3 consists of 14 residues. Trimming shortened V by 5 bases and J by 2 bases, and 11 bases separated the two germline ends. CDR1 SEHNR and CDR2 FQNEAQ come from the germline V gene (reference sequence). The CDR3, as DNA: TGTGCCAGCAGCCTCAATGGGCTCACAGATACGCAGTATTTT. This gives the protein CASSLNGLTDTQYF.

The V call is TRBV2, the J call TRBJ1-2, with 8 positions matching TRBD1. Germline trimming cut 5 bases from V and 1 base from J; bases unmatched to any gene: 3. CDR1 is SNHLY, CDR2 FYNNEI, per germline. The CDR3 is 14 residues long. The CDR3 here is CASSWTGINYGYTF. In DNA form, the CDR3 reads TGTGCCAGCAGTTGGACAGGGATTAACTATGGCTACACCTTC.

This rearrangement joins TRBV5-6 to TRBJ1-6, with TRBD1 as a possible D gene (6 bases). The CDR3 contains 19 residues. Germline-derived CDR1 and CDR2 are SGHDT and YYEEEE. The germline V and J ends were trimmed by 4 bases and 0 bases, with 20 bases remaining between them. Here the CDR3 reads CASSRVRDNFFSYNSPLHF. The DNA for the CDR3 is TGTGCCAGCAGCCGAGTCCGGGACAACTTTTTCTCCTATAATTCACCCCTCCACTTT.

This rearrangement joins TRBV13 to TRBJ2-1; D remains ambiguous. Germline CDR1 and CDR2: PRHDT and FYEKMQ (reference sequence). V was cut by 3 bases and J by 4 bases, with 7 bases left in between. The CDR3 is 13 amino acids. The CDR3 loop is CASSLLVYNEQFF. The CDR3 coding sequence is TGTGCCAGCAGCTTGTTAGTGTACAATGAGCAGTTCTTC.

The genes are TRBV18 and TRBJ2-7; 8 bases agree with TRBD1. The CDR3 spans 14 residues. V dropped 3 bases and J dropped 2; count of bases not matched to a gene: 3. The germline V gene encodes CDR1 KGHSH and CDR2 LQKENI. In nucleotides, the CDR3 is TGTGCCAGCTCACCCGGACAGGGTCCCTACGAGCAGTACTTC. Encoded protein: CASSPGQGPYEQYF.

This clone showed up just a few times. This chain uses TRBV11-2 with TRBJ1-1, with 10 nucleotides matching TRBD1. Trimming took 2 bases from V and 3 from J; bases not matched to a gene: 3. The CDR3 consists of 15 residues. Looked up from germline, CDR1 is SGHAT and CDR2 is FQNNGV. This CDR3 reads CASSLSDRGHTEAFF. CDR3 sequence (DNA): TGTGCCAGCAGCTTATCAGACAGGGGGCACACTGAAGCTTTCTTT.

V and J are TRBV28 and TRBJ2-7; D not certain. Trimming removed 7 bases at V and 3 bases at J, with 10 bases between. The CDR3 covers 12 residues. Germline lookup yields CDR1 MDHEN and CDR2 SYDVKM. The CDR3 protein is CASTEDYYEQYF. The CDR3 coding sequence is TGTGCCAGCACCGAGGATTACTACGAGCAGTACTTC.

The rearrangement joins TRBV4-2 to TRBJ1-2, with D unclear. Germline V lookup: CDR1 LGHNA, CDR2 YNFKEQ. V gave up 2 bases and J gave up 4 bases, with 14 bases separating them. CDR3 length equals 15 residues. The CDR3 sequence: CASSQRQGETYGYTF. CDR3 nucleotides: TGTGCCAGCAGCCAAAGGCAAGGAGAAACCTATGGCTACACCTTC.

The chain couples TRBV7-2 to TRBJ2-7, with 7 bases lining up with TRBD2. The CDR3 is 17 amino acids. The junction had 12 bases not matched to a gene; V was cut back by 3 bases and J by 1 base. Germline values: CDR1 SGHTA, CDR2 FQGNSA. Here the CDR3 DNA reads TGTGCCAGCAGCTTGCGCCCGGGCGCGGGAGCTTCCTACGAGCAGTACTTC. Protein sequence: CASSLRPGAGASYEQYF.

The V and J genes are TRBV19 and TRBJ1-5; no reliable D call. Deletions cut 3 bases from V and 0 bases from J, with 9 bases between. The CDR3 has 15 amino acids. Germline CDR1 reads LNHDA; CDR2 reads SQIVND (reference sequence). CDR3 sequence reads: CASSITSYSNQPQHF. The DNA for the CDR3 is TGTGCCAGTAGTATCACATCCTATAGCAATCAGCCCCAGCATTTT. The full variable domain, its missing parts supplied by reference TRBV19 and TRBJ1-5, is DGGITQSPKYLFRKEGQNVTLSCEQNLNHDAMYWYRQDPGQGLRLIYYSQIVNDFQKGDIAEGYSVSREKKESFPLTVTSAQKNPTAFYLCASSITSYSNQPQHFGDGTRLSIL.

The genes are TRBV5-1 and TRBJ1-1, with 8 bases that match TRBD1. The CDR3 covers 15 residues. Germline-derived CDR1 and CDR2 are SGHRS and YFSETQ. J lost 4 bases, V lost 3 bases, and 8 bases had no gene match. CDR3 sequence: CASSSRTGSVTEAFF. The DNA of the CDR3 is TGCGCCAGCAGCTCCCGGACAGGGAGTGTCACTGAAGCTTTCTTT. The full variable domain, its missing parts supplied by reference TRBV5-1 and TRBJ1-1, is KAGVTQTPRYLIKTRGQQVTLSCSPISGHRSVSWYQQTPGQGLQFLFEYFSETQRNKGNFPGRFSGRQFSNSRSEMNVSTLELGDSALYLCASSSRTGSVTEAFFGQGTRLTVV.

The chain's CDR3 is CASSLSRRGYTF. The CDR3, as DNA: TGTGCCAGCAGCTTGAGCCGCCGAGGCTACACCTTC. V and J are TRBV5-6 and TRBJ1-2; D is undetermined. V gave up 1 base and J gave up 8 bases, with 9 bases separating them. CDR1 SGHDT and CDR2 YYEEEE come from the germline V gene. The CDR3 has 12 amino acids.

This clone was observed a handful of times. The chain couples TRBV10-3 to TRBJ2-5; 11 nucleotides agree with TRBD2. Germline V gene lookup returns CDR1 ENHRY and CDR2 SYGVKD. J gave up 7 bases and V 4 bases, and 8 bases lay outside the gene matches. The CDR3 loop spans 15 amino acids. CDR3 coding DNA: TGTGCCATCAGTGGACTAGCGGGGACCTTGTGGACCCAGTACTTC. Protein: CAISGLAGTLWTQYF.

V gene TRBV14 combines with J gene TRBJ1-4, with TRBD1 identical over 7 bases. V was clipped by 4 bases and J by 7 bases; unmatched bases: 6. The CDR3 spans 14 residues. Germline V gene data show CDR1 as SGHDN and CDR2 as FVKESK. The DNA for the CDR3 is TGTGCCAGCAGCCGCGCAGGGGGTGGTGAAAAACTGTTTTTT. It translates to CASSRAGGGEKLFF.